This T cell receptor beta chain was sequenced in a study of blood T cells in healthy people across ages. CDR1 and CDR2 from the germline V gene are SQVTM and ANQGSEA. This CDR3 has 13 residues. Between the trimmed V and J ends, which lost 6 bases and 5 bases, there was a span of 16 bases. A second roughly 6 to 12 cycle PCR used barcoded and J-beta primers. TCRdb re-called the 5' RACE reads through MiXCR, storing one row per CDR3 protein. The table includes some 900,000 distinct CDR3 sequences, roughly 50% detected once. This TCR was recovered from a man in his thirties or forties in good health. The chain is built from TRBV29-1 and TRBJ1-2; the D gene is possibly TRBD1 (6 bases). The sequencing sample was made of blood. Written as DNA, the CDR3 is TGCAGCGTAATGGTGCAGGGGACTTATGGCTACACCTTC. Translation: CSVMVQGTYGYTF.